This T cell receptor beta chain was obtained from a study of T cell responses to AZD1222 COVID-19 vaccine. Sequenced by immunoSEQ multiplex PCR; TCRdb stores in-frame clones only, minus some. Among 90,000 to 110,000 clones listed, approximately 91% were seen once. CDR3 length: 16 residues. The germline V gene encodes CDR1 LNHDA and CDR2 SQIVND (reference sequence). Trimming removed 3 bases from V and 0 bases from J; junction bases left unmatched: 8. This sequence was found in an adult in good health. The rearrangement uses TRBV19 and TRBJ2-7, with 7 bases aligning to TRBD1. Here the sequenced sample was peripheral blood, taken on day 0 of AZD1222 vaccination. CDR3 loop: CASSIQGQVSSYEQYF. For the CDR3, the DNA is TGTGCCAGTAGTATCCAAGGACAGGTTAGCTCCTACGAGCAGTACTTC.